A selection of T cell receptor beta chains follows, all from one sample in a study of T-cell reconstitution after alpha-beta-depleted transplantation in children. MiXCR, applied by TCRdb to the PCR reads, yields one record per CDR3 protein. The sample shows 190,000 or so distinct CDR3 sequences, about 6.4% of them seen only once. The input for sequencing was PBMCs from the stem cell graft donor, taken from the stem cell graft. The receptors shown here come from a human donor who donated a stem cell graft to a child with Wiskott-Aldrich syndrome. Each CDR3 is given with its conserved first and last residue. D genes are given only for firm matches. Clone size is given for some rows only: seen once, a few or many times, or a class if the clone is expanded.

abundance: many; j_gene: TRBJ2-7; v_gene: TRBV25-1; d_gene: TRBD1; len: 13; CDR3nt: TGTGCCAGCGGACAGGGGCTGGCCTACGAGCAGTACTTC; CDR3aa: CASGQGLAYEQYF
abundance: many; j_gene: TRBJ2-7; v_gene: TRBV6-5; d_gene: NA; len: 11; CDR3nt: TGTGCCAGCAGTTATCACGACGAGCAGTACTTC; CDR3aa: CASSYHDEQYF
abundance: many; j_gene: TRBJ2-3; v_gene: TRBV6-6; d_gene: NA; len: 11; CDR3nt: TGTGCCAGCAGTAACCCAGATACGCAGTATTTT; CDR3aa: CASSNPDTQYF
abundance: few; j_gene: TRBJ1-5; v_gene: TRBV12-3/TRBV12-4; d_gene: NA; len: 15; CDR3nt: TGTGCCAGCGGGGGGGGCGGGGGTAGCAATCAGCCCCAGCATTTT; CDR3aa: CASGGGGGSNQPQHF
abundance: NA; j_gene: TRBJ2-5; v_gene: TRBV6-1; d_gene: NA; len: 13; CDR3nt: TGTGCCAGCAGCCCTACAGGGTCGGAGACCCAGTACTTC; CDR3aa: CASSPTGSETQYF
abundance: many; j_gene: TRBJ2-2; v_gene: TRBV25-1; d_gene: NA; len: 15; CDR3nt: TGTGCCAGCAGTCCCCTCGGAGCGAACACCGGGGAGCTGTTTTTT; CDR3aa: CASSPLGANTGELFF
abundance: many; j_gene: TRBJ2-3; v_gene: TRBV20-1; d_gene: NA; len: 15; CDR3nt: TGCAGTGCTACCGGGGTGGGGCACTTCACAGATACGCAGTATTTT; CDR3aa: CSATGVGHFTDTQYF
abundance: NA; j_gene: TRBJ1-5; v_gene: TRBV5-1; d_gene: NA; len: 14; CDR3nt: TGCGCCAGCAGCTTTGGGGGCGCAGGTCAGCCCCAGCATTTT; CDR3aa: CASSFGGAGQPQHF
abundance: many; j_gene: TRBJ2-3; v_gene: TRBV5-4; d_gene: NA; len: 13; CDR3nt: TGTGCCAGCACCGTGCCAGGTCTGGATACGCAGTATTTT; CDR3aa: CASTVPGLDTQYF
abundance: few; j_gene: TRBJ2-7; v_gene: TRBV25-1; d_gene: NA; len: 14; CDR3nt: TGTGCCAGCAGTGGGGCAGGGACCTTCTACGAGCAGTACTTC; CDR3aa: CASSGAGTFYEQYF
abundance: many; j_gene: TRBJ2-1; v_gene: TRBV20-1; d_gene: NA; len: 14; CDR3nt: TGCAGTGCCGTGGGGGGCGTGGGTCCCAATGAGCAGTTCTTC; CDR3aa: CSAVGGVGPNEQFF
abundance: many; j_gene: TRBJ2-3; v_gene: TRBV6-5; d_gene: NA; len: 16; CDR3nt: TGTGCCAGCAGTTACCCCCGTCTCCGAAGAGCAGATACGCAGTATTTT; CDR3aa: CASSYPRLRRADTQYF
abundance: few; j_gene: TRBJ2-1; v_gene: TRBV11-2; d_gene: NA; len: 18; CDR3nt: TGTGCCAGCAGCTTAGACCCAAGAGAGATAGCAAGCTCAGGTGAGCAGTTCTTC; CDR3aa: CASSLDPREIASSGEQFF
abundance: NA; j_gene: TRBJ2-3; v_gene: TRBV10-2; d_gene: NA; len: 16; CDR3nt: TGCGCCAGCAGTGAGTCCGGGGGCCACGGCACAGATACGCAGTATTTT; CDR3aa: CASSESGGHGTDTQYF
abundance: many; j_gene: TRBJ2-2; v_gene: TRBV7-9; d_gene: NA; len: 15; CDR3nt: TGTGCCAGCAGCCCTGGACAGCGAAACACCGGGGAGCTGTTTTTT; CDR3aa: CASSPGQRNTGELFF
abundance: many; j_gene: TRBJ1-5; v_gene: TRBV5-1; d_gene: NA; len: 14; CDR3nt: TGCGCCAGCAGCTTGGGCGGGTTGGGTCAGCCCCAGCATTTT; CDR3aa: CASSLGGLGQPQHF
abundance: many; j_gene: TRBJ2-3; v_gene: TRBV24-1; d_gene: NA; len: 12; CDR3nt: TGTGCCACCACCGACCGCACAGATACGCAGTATTTT; CDR3aa: CATTDRTDTQYF
abundance: NA; j_gene: TRBJ1-2; v_gene: TRBV12-3/TRBV12-4; d_gene: NA; len: 15; CDR3nt: TGTGCCAGCAGTTTATCAAGCGCCGCTAACTATGGCTACACCTTC; CDR3aa: CASSLSSAANYGYTF
abundance: many; j_gene: TRBJ1-2; v_gene: TRBV18; d_gene: NA; len: 16; CDR3nt: TGTGCCAGCTCACCTCCGGGACCCCGGAGGAACTATGGCTACACCTTC; CDR3aa: CASSPPGPRRNYGYTF
abundance: NA; j_gene: TRBJ1-1; v_gene: TRBV20-1; d_gene: NA; len: 13; CDR3nt: TGCAGTGCTAGAGGGGGAACGGGAGTGGAAGCTTTCTTT; CDR3aa: CSARGGTGVEAFF
abundance: many; j_gene: TRBJ2-1; v_gene: TRBV24-1; d_gene: TRBD2; len: 14; CDR3nt: TGTGCCACCAGTCCTAGCGGGACGGGAAATGAGCAGTTCTTC; CDR3aa: CATSPSGTGNEQFF
abundance: few; j_gene: TRBJ1-1; v_gene: TRBV6-5; d_gene: TRBD1; len: 16; CDR3nt: TGTGCCAGCAGTTACAGAGGACAGGGGGCAATCACTGAAGCTTTCTTT; CDR3aa: CASSYRGQGAITEAFF
abundance: many; j_gene: TRBJ2-7; v_gene: TRBV7-9; d_gene: NA; len: 13; CDR3nt: TGTGCCAGCAGCTTAGACAGATCCTACGAGCAGTACTTC; CDR3aa: CASSLDRSYEQYF
abundance: many; j_gene: TRBJ2-3; v_gene: TRBV5-1; d_gene: NA; len: 17; CDR3nt: TGCGCCAGCAGCTTGGTTGGACAGACCTCTAGCACAGATACGCAGTATTTT; CDR3aa: CASSLVGQTSSTDTQYF
abundance: many; j_gene: TRBJ2-5; v_gene: TRBV5-1; d_gene: NA; len: 12; CDR3nt: TGCGCCAGCAGCTTGGAAGCGGAGACCCAGTACTTC; CDR3aa: CASSLEAETQYF
abundance: many; j_gene: TRBJ1-3; v_gene: TRBV5-1; d_gene: NA; len: 15; CDR3nt: TGCGCCAGCAGCTTGGAGGGTGCCTCTGGAAACACCATATATTTT; CDR3aa: CASSLEGASGNTIYF